A single sample is the source of the 24 T cell receptor beta chains below, sequenced in a study of blood T cell repertoires in COVID-19. TCRdb keeps only in-frame clones here, not all; method: immunoSEQ multiplex PCR. The repertoire consists of under 200,000 clones, with around 83% occurring once and the leading ten covering 7%. The sequencing sample was made of peripheral blood. These receptors all come from a man in his fifties with active or convalescent COVID-19.

This clone was detected only a few times. The chain carries TRBV11-2 and TRBJ1-6, with unresolved D. The CDR3 has 12 residues. V was trimmed by 5 bases and J by 6 bases, leaving 5 bases between them. The germline V gene has CDR1 SGHAT and CDR2 FQNNGV. CDR3 coding DNA: TGTGCCAGCAGCCCTACTAATTCACCCCTCCACTTT. Amino acid sequence: CASSPTNSPLHF.

In its sample, this clone is medium-sized. This chain links TRBV6-1 with TRBJ2-5; no reliable D call. Germline V gene lookup returns CDR1 MNHNS and CDR2 SASEGT. V was pared by 0 bases and J by 5 bases, with 13 bases between. The CDR3 runs to 15 residues. CDR3 sequence (DNA): TGTGCCAGCAGTGAAGCATCCGCCCAACGGGAGACCCAGTACTTC. Translating gives CASSEASAQRETQYF.

This sequence joins TRBV15 and TRBJ1-1; D ambiguous. There are 16 residues in the CDR3. Germline assignment: CDR1 LNHNV and CDR2 YYDKDF (reference sequence). Between the trimmed V and J ends, which lost 0 bases and 0 bases, there was a span of 11 bases. CDR3 residues: CATSRDPAGVNTEAFF. The DNA of the CDR3 is TGTGCCACCAGCAGAGATCCAGCAGGTGTGAACACTGAAGCTTTCTTT.

The rearrangement links TRBV6-2 or TRBV6-3 to TRBJ2-7, with 13 bases that match TRBD2. The trim removed 5 bases at V and 0 bases at J, leaving 4 bases unmatched. Germline-derived CDR1 and CDR2 are MNHEY and SVGEGT. This CDR3 has 16 amino acids. CDR3 DNA sequence: TGTGCCAGCAGTGGCTGGACTAGCGGGAGCTCCTACGAGCAGTACTTC. The encoded protein is CASSGWTSGSSYEQYF.

The rearrangement uses TRBV9 and TRBJ2-2, with 11 bases fitting TRBD2. This CDR3 is 18 amino acids long. V was pared by 4 bases and J by 5 bases, with 13 bases of the junction left unmatched. Germline CDR1 is SGDLS and CDR2 is YYNGEE. The CDR3 protein is CASSPGWLAGGRTGELFF. DNA of the CDR3: TGTGCCAGCAGCCCAGGGTGGCTAGCGGGAGGACGGACCGGGGAGCTGTTTTTT.

The chain combines TRBV10-3 with TRBJ2-1; possible D gene TRBD1, 8 bases. Germline values: CDR1 ENHRY, CDR2 SYGVKD. V lost 2 bases and J lost 7, with 18 bases in between. CDR3 length: 16 residues. The DNA for the CDR3 is TGTGCCATCAGTGAGAGAACAGGGGGAGGGCCAAATGAGCAGTTCTTC. Encoded protein: CAISERTGGGPNEQFF.

The rearrangement links TRBV19 to TRBJ2-1, with 9 bases that match TRBD1. The CDR3 covers 17 residues. J was trimmed by 4 bases and V by 0 bases; bases with no gene match: 7. Germline lookup yields CDR1 LNHDA and CDR2 SQIVND (reference sequence). This CDR3 reads CASSIDHGTGTYNEQFF. CDR3 nucleotides: TGTGCCAGTAGTATAGATCATGGGACAGGGACATACAATGAGCAGTTCTTC.

The rearrangement links TRBV7-8 to TRBJ2-5; the match to TRBD2 covers 13 bases. J lost 4 bases, V lost 2 bases, and 7 bases had no gene match. There are 17 residues in the CDR3. In germline, CDR1 is SGHVS, CDR2 FQNEAQ. The CDR3 protein is CASSLPLAGGPSETQYF. The DNA of the CDR3 is TGTGCCAGCAGCTTACCACTAGCGGGAGGGCCGTCAGAGACCCAGTACTTC.

As to this clone: The sample carries other DNA sequences with the same CDR3. The genes are TRBV6-5 and TRBJ1-1; D call uncertain. Per the germline V gene, CDR1 is MNHEY and CDR2 is SVGAGI. The CDR3 consists of 13 residues. V lost 6 bases to trimming and J lost 4 bases, with 12 bases between them. The DNA for the CDR3 is TGTGCCAGCAGCACGGACCGGGGCACTGAAGCTTTCTTT. This gives the protein CASSTDRGTEAFF.

This clone was seen repeatedly, ten times or more. Here the CDR3 reads CASSRLGAEGYGYTF. The CDR3, as DNA: TGTGCCAGCAGCCGCCTAGGGGCCGAAGGGTATGGCTACACCTTC. This chain links TRBV7-9 with TRBJ1-2, with D possibly being TRBD1 (5 bases). This CDR3 region has 15 residues. With 5 bases removed from V and 5 bases from J, the gap between germline ends came to 18 bases. Per the germline V gene, CDR1 is SEHNR and CDR2 is FQNEAQ (reference sequence).

In DNA, the CDR3 is TGTGCCAGTATATCGAACACTGAAGCTTTCTTT. Protein product: CASISNTEAFF. This chain links TRBV19 with TRBJ1-1; no clear D. V was shortened by 7 bases and J by 1 base, with 4 bases between the two germline ends. Germline V CDR1 and CDR2: LNHDA, SQIVND (reference sequence). The CDR3 extends over 11 amino acids.

The chain couples TRBV10-3 to TRBJ2-3; 7 bases align to TRBD1. Germline values: CDR1 ENHRY, CDR2 SYGVKD. V was pared by 6 bases and J by 2 bases, with 5 bases of the junction left unmatched. CDR3 length equals 14 residues. The DNA of the CDR3 is TGTGCCATCAGGAGGGACAGCATCACAGATACGCAGTATTTT. This encodes CAIRRDSITDTQYF.

The gene calls are TRBV27 and TRBJ1-2, with D possibly matching TRBD1 (6 bases). Trimming stripped 4 bases from V and 2 bases from J, with 17 bases between. Germline V gene sequence: CDR1 MNHEY, CDR2 SMNVEV (reference sequence). The CDR3 sequence is 16 residues long. CDR3 bases: TGTGCCAGCAGTTGGGTGGGGGGGGGCGAGAACTATGGCTACACCTTC. It is translated as CASSWVGGGENYGYTF.

This chain connects TRBV5-8 to TRBJ2-7, with D tentatively TRBD2 (5 bases). Per germline, CDR1 SGHTS and CDR2 YDEGEE. The CDR3 is 15 residues long. Trimming took 2 bases from V and 5 from J, leaving 17 bases between them. The CDR3: CASSLAENSNHEQYF. The CDR3 nucleotides are TGTGCCAGCAGCTTAGCGGAGAATAGTAACCACGAGCAGTACTTC.

V gene TRBV29-1 combines with J gene TRBJ1-6; 9 bases line up with TRBD1. CDR1 is SQVTM, CDR2 ANQGSEA, per germline. The V segment lost 7 bases and the J segment 9 bases; nucleotides outside the gene matches: 7. The CDR3 loop spans 13 amino acids. The CDR3 is CSAGQGMGSPLHF. CDR3 coding DNA: TGCAGCGCTGGACAGGGGATGGGTTCACCCCTCCACTTT.

V and J are TRBV19 and TRBJ1-1; maybe TRBD1 (6 bases). Trimming removed 2 bases from V and 2 bases from J, with 12 bases in between. This CDR3 has 15 residues. Germline lookup yields CDR1 LNHDA and CDR2 SQIVND (reference sequence). The CDR3 nucleotides read TGTGCCAGTAGTATAAAACCGGGGACAAACACTGAAGCTTTCTTT. Residues: CASSIKPGTNTEAFF.

In this sample, this clone turned up once. The chain employs TRBV29-1 and TRBJ1-2, with D unclear. The V gene's germline CDR1 is SQVTM and CDR2 ANQGSEA. Trimming removed 7 bases from V and 1 base from J, with 13 bases in between. CDR3 length equals 13 residues. The CDR3 protein is CSGGSGLNYGYTF. CDR3 in DNA: TGCAGCGGTGGTTCCGGACTTAACTATGGCTACACCTTC.

The chain carries TRBV5-1 and TRBJ1-4; 7 bases agree with TRBD1. J gave up 5 bases and V 3 bases, and 4 bases lay outside the gene matches. The length of the CDR3 is 14 residues. The germline gives CDR1 SGHRS, CDR2 YFSETQ. For the CDR3, the DNA is TGCGCCAGCAGCTCCGGGACAGTCAATGAAAAACTGTTTTTT. Residues: CASSSGTVNEKLFF.

This clone appeared a few times. This chain links TRBV5-8 with TRBJ2-7; perhaps TRBD2 as D (6 bases). Between the trimmed V and J ends, which lost 4 bases and 6 bases, there was a span of 20 bases. CDR3 length: 15 residues. Germline loops: CDR1 SGHTS, CDR2 YDEGEE. In DNA, the CDR3 is TGTGCCAGCAGCATTGCCGTACGGGGGTCGGCCGAGCAGTACTTC. Protein product: CASSIAVRGSAEQYF.

The rearrangement joins TRBV6-4 to TRBJ2-3; TRBD2 agrees at 13 bases. Trimming removed 5 bases from V and 2 bases from J; junction bases left unmatched: 4. The CDR3 spans 16 residues. Germline V gene data show CDR1 as MRHNA and CDR2 as SNTAGT. CDR3 bases: TGTGCCAGCAGTCCGGGACTAGCGGGGTTCACAGATACGCAGTATTTT. The encoded protein is CASSPGLAGFTDTQYF.

The chain has TRBV12-5 and TRBJ1-1, with D possibly matching TRBD1 (5 bases). From germline, CDR1 is LGHNT and CDR2 FRNRAP. V lost 3 bases and J 0 bases, leaving 17 bases between the germline ends. There are 17 residues in the CDR3. DNA for the CDR3: TGTGCTAGTGGTTTAATACAAGGGGCGGGAATGAACACTGAAGCTTTCTTT. Translated, it gives CASGLIQGAGMNTEAFF.

The chain carries TRBV27 and TRBJ1-2; TRBD1 aligns across 9 bases. The CDR3 spans 17 residues. The J segment lost 7 bases and the V segment lost 0 bases, leaving 12 bases of the junction unmatched. CDR1 and CDR2 (germline): MNHEY, SMNVEV (reference sequence). Written as DNA, the CDR3 is TGTGCCAGCAGTTTATCCCCCCTACAGGGGGCAGCCTCTGGCTACACCTTC. Translating it yields CASSLSPLQGAASGYTF.

V and J are TRBV6-2 or TRBV6-3 and TRBJ1-1; no definite D call. Trimming took 0 bases from V and 3 from J, leaving 11 bases between them. Germline values: CDR1 MNHEY, CDR2 SVGEGT. The CDR3 sequence is 15 residues long. Written as DNA, the CDR3 is TGTGCCAGCAGTTACTCGAGTACGGGGTACACTGAAGCTTTCTTT. Translating gives CASSYSSTGYTEAFF.

This chain connects TRBV7-6 to TRBJ2-3, with D possibly matching TRBD2 (7 bases). Trimming took off 3 bases at V and 3 bases at J, with 13 bases between the two ends. Germline V gene data show CDR1 as SGHVS and CDR2 as FNYEAQ. The CDR3 covers 15 residues. The CDR3 DNA reads TGTGCCAGCAGCTTCCGTGGGGGGGCAACAGATACGCAGTATTTT. Translating gives CASSFRGGATDTQYF.